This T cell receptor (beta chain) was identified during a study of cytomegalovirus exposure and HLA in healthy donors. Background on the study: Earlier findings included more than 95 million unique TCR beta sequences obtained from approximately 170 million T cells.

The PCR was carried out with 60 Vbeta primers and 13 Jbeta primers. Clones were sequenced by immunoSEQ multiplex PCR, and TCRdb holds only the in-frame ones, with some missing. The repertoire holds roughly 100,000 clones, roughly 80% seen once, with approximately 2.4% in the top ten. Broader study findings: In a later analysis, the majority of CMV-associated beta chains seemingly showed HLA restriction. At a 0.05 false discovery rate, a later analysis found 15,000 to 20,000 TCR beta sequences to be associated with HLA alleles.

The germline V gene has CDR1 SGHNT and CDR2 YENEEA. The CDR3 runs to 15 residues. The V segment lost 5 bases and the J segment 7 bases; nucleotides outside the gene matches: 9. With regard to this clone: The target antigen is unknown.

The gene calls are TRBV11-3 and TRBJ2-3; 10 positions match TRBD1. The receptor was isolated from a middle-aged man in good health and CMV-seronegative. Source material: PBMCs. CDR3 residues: CASSQGGTGVNTQYF. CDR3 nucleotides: TGTGCCAGCAGCCAGGGGGGGACAGGGGTGAATACGCAGTATTTT.